The rows below give T cell receptor beta chains drawn from one sample of a study of cytomegalovirus exposure and HLA in healthy donors. The assay was immunoSEQ multiplex PCR, and TCRdb's table has in-frame clones only and misses some. The data show over 150,000 clones, with approximately 77% seen just once and approximately 2.3% held by the top ten. The sequencing input was PBMCs. These receptors were taken from a man in his fifties or sixties in good health and CMV-seropositive. Each CDR3 is given with its conserved first and last residue. A D gene is named only where the DNA matches it firmly. Only some rows state a clone size, as once, few, many or a class for expanded clones.

V gene: TRBV7-8
J gene: TRBJ2-7
clone size: .
D gene: TRBD1
CDR3 protein: CASSLTGTGSYEQYF
CDR3 DNA: TGTGCCAGCAGCTTGACCGGGACAGGCTCCTACGAGCAGTACTTC

V gene: TRBV5-1
J gene: TRBJ1-2
clone size: .
D gene: TRBD1
CDR3 protein: CASSLGGQGVDYGYTF
CDR3 DNA: TGCGCCAGCAGCTTGGGGGGACAGGGGGTTGACTATGGCTACACCTTC

V gene: TRBV19
J gene: TRBJ2-7
clone size: .
D gene: TRBD1
CDR3 protein: CASSSDRVSSYEQYF
CDR3 DNA: TGTGCCAGTAGTAGCGACAGGGTTTCTTCCTACGAGCAGTACTTC

V gene: TRBV29-1
J gene: TRBJ2-3
clone size: .
D gene: .
CDR3 protein: CSVGGLSATDTQYF
CDR3 DNA: TGCAGCGTTGGTGGACTTTCGGCCACAGATACGCAGTATTTT

V gene: TRBV5-4
J gene: TRBJ2-5
clone size: .
D gene: TRBD1
CDR3 protein: CASSPGTGVGGSQYF
CDR3 DNA: TGTGCCAGCAGCCCAGGGACAGGGGTTGGGGGTTCCCAGTACTTC

V gene: TRBV20-1
J gene: TRBJ1-1
clone size: few
D gene: TRBD1
CDR3 protein: CSASRDSEAFF
CDR3 DNA: TGCAGTGCTAGCCGGGACAGTGAAGCTTTCTTT

V gene: TRBV7-9
J gene: TRBJ2-1
clone size: .
D gene: .
CDR3 protein: CASSYPRGYNEQFF
CDR3 DNA: TGTGCCAGCAGCTACCCCCGGGGTTACAATGAGCAGTTCTTC

V gene: TRBV4-2
J gene: TRBJ2-3
clone size: .
D gene: TRBD2
CDR3 protein: CASSQGTSGTSGHDTQYF
CDR3 DNA: TGTGCCAGCAGCCAAGGGACATCCGGGACTAGCGGGCATGATACGCAGTATTTT

V gene: TRBV27
J gene: TRBJ1-1
clone size: .
D gene: .
CDR3 protein: CASSLGGPLNTEAFF
CDR3 DNA: TGTGCCAGCAGTTTGGGGGGGCCCCTGAACACTGAAGCTTTCTTT

V gene: TRBV5-6
J gene: TRBJ1-2
clone size: .
D gene: TRBD1
CDR3 protein: CASSGKRDRVNGYTF
CDR3 DNA: TGTGCCAGCAGCGGGAAACGGGACAGGGTAAATGGCTACACCTTC

V gene: TRBV18
J gene: TRBJ2-1
clone size: once
D gene: TRBD1
CDR3 protein: CASSLAFGQGPHNEQFF
CDR3 DNA: TGTGCCAGCTCACTAGCTTTTGGACAGGGTCCACACAATGAGCAGTTCTTC

V gene: TRBV9
J gene: TRBJ2-5
clone size: .
D gene: .
CDR3 protein: CASSAFTGGETQYF
CDR3 DNA: TGTGCCAGCAGCGCCTTCACAGGCGGAGAGACCCAGTACTTC

V gene: TRBV28
J gene: TRBJ2-5
clone size: .
D gene: TRBD1
CDR3 protein: CASSGQGSSKTQYF
CDR3 DNA: TGTGCCAGCAGCGGACAGGGGTCGTCGAAGACCCAGTACTTC

V gene: TRBV28
J gene: TRBJ1-3
clone size: .
D gene: TRBD1
CDR3 protein: CASSLTGYAGNTIYF
CDR3 DNA: TGTGCCAGCAGTTTGACAGGGTATGCTGGAAACACCATATATTTT

V gene: TRBV5-1
J gene: TRBJ2-7
clone size: few
D gene: TRBD1
CDR3 protein: CASSLGDRGLTYEQYF
CDR3 DNA: TGCGCCAGCAGCTTGGGTGACAGGGGGCTTACCTACGAGCAGTACTTC

V gene: TRBV9
J gene: TRBJ2-3
clone size: .
D gene: .
CDR3 protein: CASSGVGGREDTQYF
CDR3 DNA: TGTGCCAGCAGCGGGGTTGGGGGCCGGGAAGATACGCAGTATTTT

V gene: TRBV6-1
J gene: TRBJ1-1
clone size: .
D gene: .
CDR3 protein: CASGRPNTEAFF
CDR3 DNA: TGTGCCAGCGGCCGCCCGAACACTGAAGCTTTCTTT

V gene: TRBV4-3
J gene: TRBJ1-2
clone size: .
D gene: .
CDR3 protein: CASSQEAPHIYGYTF
CDR3 DNA: TGCGCCAGCAGCCAAGAAGCCCCCCATATCTATGGCTACACCTTC

V gene: TRBV5-4
J gene: TRBJ2-1
clone size: .
D gene: .
CDR3 protein: CASSLDSTYDEQFF
CDR3 DNA: TGTGCCAGCAGCTTGGACAGTACTTATGATGAGCAGTTCTTC

V gene: TRBV5-4
J gene: TRBJ2-5
clone size: few
D gene: .
CDR3 protein: CASSFGVQETQYF
CDR3 DNA: TGTGCCAGCAGCTTTGGAGTCCAAGAGACCCAGTACTTC

V gene: TRBV5-8
J gene: TRBJ1-2
clone size: .
D gene: .
CDR3 protein: CATTLVTGVNYGYTF
CDR3 DNA: TGTGCCACCACTCTTGTCACGGGGGTTAACTATGGCTACACCTTC

V gene: TRBV23-1
J gene: TRBJ2-7
clone size: .
D gene: .
CDR3 protein: CASSQTPGHYSYEQYF
CDR3 DNA: TGCGCCAGCAGTCAAACGCCGGGACATTACTCCTACGAGCAGTACTTC

V gene: TRBV7-3
J gene: TRBJ1-1
clone size: .
D gene: TRBD1
CDR3 protein: CASSQDREEEAFF
CDR3 DNA: TGTGCCAGCAGCCAAGACAGGGAAGAGGAAGCTTTCTTT

V gene: TRBV6-6
J gene: TRBJ2-4
clone size: .
D gene: TRBD1
CDR3 protein: CASSNEGQGARNIQYF
CDR3 DNA: TGTGCCAGCAGTAACGAGGGACAGGGGGCGCGGAACATTCAGTACTTC

V gene: TRBV7-9
J gene: TRBJ1-2
clone size: .
D gene: TRBD1
CDR3 protein: CASSVTGDYGYTF
CDR3 DNA: TGTGCCAGCAGCGTGACAGGGGACTATGGCTACACCTTC

V gene: TRBV5-4
J gene: TRBJ1-3
clone size: once
D gene: .
CDR3 protein: CASTILGGARIGNTIYF
CDR3 DNA: TGTGCCAGCACCATACTTGGGGGGGCGCGGATTGGAAACACCATATATTTT

V gene: TRBV18
J gene: TRBJ1-3
clone size: .
D gene: TRBD1
CDR3 protein: CASSQGQGSTGNTIYF
CDR3 DNA: TGTGCCAGCTCACAGGGACAGGGGAGTACTGGAAACACCATATATTTT

V gene: TRBV4-1
J gene: TRBJ2-1
clone size: .
D gene: TRBD1
CDR3 protein: CASSHRQGSSYNEQFF
CDR3 DNA: TGCGCCAGCAGCCATAGACAGGGAAGCTCCTACAATGAGCAGTTCTTC

V gene: TRBV19
J gene: TRBJ2-3
clone size: .
D gene: .
CDR3 protein: CASSNRAGNTDTQYF
CDR3 DNA: TGTGCCAGTAGTAACAGGGCTGGGAACACAGATACGCAGTATTTT

V gene: TRBV5-6
J gene: TRBJ2-1
clone size: .
D gene: TRBD2
CDR3 protein: CVSSLELAGVYEQFF
CDR3 DNA: TGTGTCAGCAGCTTGGAACTAGCGGGGGTCTATGAGCAGTTCTTC

V gene: TRBV7-2
J gene: TRBJ1-3
clone size: .
D gene: .
CDR3 protein: CASSAGAHIISGNTIYF
CDR3 DNA: TGTGCCAGCAGCGCAGGGGCCCACATTATCTCTGGAAACACCATATATTTT

V gene: TRBV2
J gene: TRBJ1-6
clone size: .
D gene: TRBD1
CDR3 protein: CASSAGTGVSPLHF
CDR3 DNA: TGTGCCAGCAGCGCCGGGACAGGGGTTTCACCCCTCCACTTT

V gene: TRBV4-1
J gene: TRBJ1-1
clone size: .
D gene: .
CDR3 protein: CASSRLDRNTEAFF
CDR3 DNA: TGCGCCAGCAGTCGTCTAGACAGGAACACTGAAGCTTTCTTT

V gene: TRBV6-5
J gene: TRBJ1-3
clone size: few
D gene: .
CDR3 protein: CASSYSVAGSSNTIYF
CDR3 DNA: TGTGCCAGCAGTTACTCGGTCGCAGGATCGTCGAACACCATATATTTT

V gene: TRBV7-9
J gene: TRBJ2-3
clone size: .
D gene: TRBD2
CDR3 protein: CASSPRGGGAPDTQYF
CDR3 DNA: TGTGCCAGCAGCCCCCGAGGCGGGGGGGCCCCAGATACGCAGTATTTT

V gene: TRBV7-3
J gene: TRBJ2-7
clone size: .
D gene: .
CDR3 protein: CASSLTREYEQYF
CDR3 DNA: TGTGCCAGCAGCTTAACTCGGGAGTACGAGCAGTACTTC

V gene: TRBV6-5
J gene: TRBJ2-7
clone size: .
D gene: .
CDR3 protein: CASSSPDREYEQYF
CDR3 DNA: TGTGCCAGCAGTTCGCCGGACAGAGAATACGAGCAGTACTTC

V gene: TRBV5-1
J gene: TRBJ2-1
clone size: few
D gene: TRBD1
CDR3 protein: CASSLQGSSYNEQFF
CDR3 DNA: TGCGCCAGCAGCTTACAGGGGAGCTCCTACAATGAGCAGTTCTTC

V gene: TRBV7-2
J gene: TRBJ2-1
clone size: few
D gene: .
CDR3 protein: CASTLTGLSYNEQFF
CDR3 DNA: TGTGCCAGCACCCTTACGGGACTCTCCTACAATGAGCAGTTCTTC

V gene: TRBV7-2
J gene: TRBJ1-2
clone size: .
D gene: TRBD1
CDR3 protein: CASSPQGGNGYTF
CDR3 DNA: TGTGCCAGCTCTCCCCAGGGGGGAAATGGCTACACCTTC

V gene: TRBV6-6
J gene: TRBJ1-4
clone size: .
D gene: .
CDR3 protein: CASSYSTHPEKLFF
CDR3 DNA: TGTGCCAGCAGTTACTCGACACACCCCGAAAAACTGTTTTTT

V gene: TRBV21-1
J gene: TRBJ2-1
clone size: .
D gene: .
CDR3 protein: CASSSRQGNEQFF
CDR3 DNA: TGTGCCAGCAGCAGCCGACAGGGGAATGAGCAGTTCTTC

V gene: TRBV12-5
J gene: TRBJ1-2
clone size: few
D gene: TRBD1
CDR3 protein: CASGQGVSGYTF
CDR3 DNA: TGTGCTAGTGGTCAGGGGGTCTCTGGCTACACCTTC

V gene: TRBV7-9
J gene: TRBJ1-4
clone size: .
D gene: TRBD1
CDR3 protein: CASSLPGQGREKLFF
CDR3 DNA: TGTGCCAGCAGCTTACCGGGACAGGGAAGAGAAAAACTGTTTTTT

V gene: TRBV6-5
J gene: TRBJ2-3
clone size: .
D gene: TRBD2
CDR3 protein: CASSSLAGDTQYF
CDR3 DNA: TGTGCCAGCAGTTCTTTAGCGGGAGATACGCAGTATTTT

V gene: TRBV29-1
J gene: TRBJ1-1
clone size: .
D gene: .
CDR3 protein: CSVGTAEAFF
CDR3 DNA: TGCAGCGTTGGGACAGCTGAAGCTTTCTTT

V gene: TRBV7-8
J gene: TRBJ2-2
clone size: .
D gene: TRBD2
CDR3 protein: CASSPHPSERGGIVGELFF
CDR3 DNA: TGTGCCAGCAGCCCCCACCCGTCGGAGCGGGGGGGAATAGTAGGGGAGCTGTTTTTT

V gene: TRBV5-4
J gene: TRBJ2-7
clone size: once
D gene: TRBD2
CDR3 protein: CASSKGLAGGKAYEQYF
CDR3 DNA: TGTGCCAGCAGCAAGGGACTAGCGGGGGGGAAGGCCTACGAGCAGTACTTC

V gene: TRBV4-1
J gene: TRBJ2-3
clone size: .
D gene: TRBD2
CDR3 protein: CASSQAGIAGIRTDTQYF
CDR3 DNA: TGCGCCAGCAGCCAAGCCGGCATAGCGGGGATCCGCACAGATACGCAGTATTTT

V gene: TRBV6-5
J gene: TRBJ1-1
clone size: .
D gene: TRBD1
CDR3 protein: CASSSQGTITEAFF
CDR3 DNA: TGTGCCAGCAGTTCACAGGGGACGATCACTGAAGCTTTCTTT

V gene: TRBV4-3
J gene: TRBJ1-2
clone size: few
D gene: .
CDR3 protein: CASSQERGGLNYGYTF
CDR3 DNA: TGCGCCAGCAGCCAAGAACGGGGGGGGCTGAACTATGGCTACACCTTC

V gene: TRBV5-1
J gene: TRBJ2-2
clone size: .
D gene: TRBD1
CDR3 protein: CASYRDRFNTGELFF
CDR3 DNA: TGCGCCAGCTACCGGGACAGATTTAACACCGGGGAGCTGTTTTTT

V gene: TRBV27
J gene: TRBJ1-1
clone size: .
D gene: .
CDR3 protein: CASSFGNRLPEAFF
CDR3 DNA: TGTGCCAGCAGTTTCGGTAACAGGCTCCCTGAAGCTTTCTTT

V gene: TRBV2
J gene: TRBJ2-7
clone size: .
D gene: TRBD1
CDR3 protein: CASTLQPGQGISYEQYF
CDR3 DNA: TGTGCCAGCACCCTCCAACCGGGACAGGGGATTTCCTACGAGCAGTACTTC

V gene: TRBV10-3
J gene: TRBJ1-2
clone size: .
D gene: TRBD1
CDR3 protein: CAITRDRTNYGYTF
CDR3 DNA: TGTGCCATCACCCGGGACAGGACTAACTATGGCTACACCTTC